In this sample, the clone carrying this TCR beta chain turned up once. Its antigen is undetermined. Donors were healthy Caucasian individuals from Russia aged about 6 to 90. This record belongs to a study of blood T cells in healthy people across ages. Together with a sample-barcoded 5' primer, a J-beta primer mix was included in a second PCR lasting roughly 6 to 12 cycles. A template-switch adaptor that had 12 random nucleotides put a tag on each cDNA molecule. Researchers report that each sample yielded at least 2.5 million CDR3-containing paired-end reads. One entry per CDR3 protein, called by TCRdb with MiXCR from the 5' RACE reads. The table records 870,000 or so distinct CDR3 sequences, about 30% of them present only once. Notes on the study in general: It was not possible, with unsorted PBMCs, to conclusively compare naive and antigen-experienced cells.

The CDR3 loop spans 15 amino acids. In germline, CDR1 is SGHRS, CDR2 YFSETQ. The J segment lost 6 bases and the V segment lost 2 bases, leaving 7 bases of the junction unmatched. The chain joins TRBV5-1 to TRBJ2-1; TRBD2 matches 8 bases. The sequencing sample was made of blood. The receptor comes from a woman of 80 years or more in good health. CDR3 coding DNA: TGCGCCAGCAGCTTAGACGGGAGGGCCCTCAATGAGCAGTTCTTC. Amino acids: CASSLDGRALNEQFF. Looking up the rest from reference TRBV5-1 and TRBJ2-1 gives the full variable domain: KAGVTQTPRYLIKTRGQQVTLSCSPISGHRSVSWYQQTPGQGLQFLFEYFSETQRNKGNFPGRFSGRQFSNSRSEMNVSTLELGDSALYLCASSLDGRALNEQFFGPGTRLTVL.